The clone carrying this T cell receptor (beta chain) was counted between two and nine times. Its cognate antigen is unknown. Next came a second PCR, run for about 7 to 12 cycles, which used a sample-barcoded 5' primer along with a J-beta primer mix. Each cDNA molecule was tagged by a template-switch adaptor with 12 random nucleotides. TCRdb itself ran the 5' RACE reads through MiXCR, one entry per CDR3 protein. This table has about 1.5 million distinct CDR3 sequences, about 42% appearing once. The data were obtained in a study of blood T cells in healthy people across ages. General study findings and limits: Across the age range, TCR beta diversity per million T cells fell in a roughly linear way. Possibly confounding the expanded clonotype changes was the fact that donor CMV status was unknown.

Germline V gene sequence: CDR1 SGHDN, CDR2 FVKESK. This CDR3 region has 21 residues. Trimming took 1 base from V and 0 from J; bases not matched to a gene: 13. This sequence originates from a woman aged 18-29 years in good health. The rearrangement uses TRBV14 and TRBJ2-1; 12 bases match TRBD2. Sequenced: blood. CDR3 bases: TGTGCCAGCAGCCAAGTTGGTGGTACTAGCGGGAGGCCAAGCTCCTACAATGAGCAGTTCTTC. Its protein product is CASSQVGGTSGRPSSYNEQFF.